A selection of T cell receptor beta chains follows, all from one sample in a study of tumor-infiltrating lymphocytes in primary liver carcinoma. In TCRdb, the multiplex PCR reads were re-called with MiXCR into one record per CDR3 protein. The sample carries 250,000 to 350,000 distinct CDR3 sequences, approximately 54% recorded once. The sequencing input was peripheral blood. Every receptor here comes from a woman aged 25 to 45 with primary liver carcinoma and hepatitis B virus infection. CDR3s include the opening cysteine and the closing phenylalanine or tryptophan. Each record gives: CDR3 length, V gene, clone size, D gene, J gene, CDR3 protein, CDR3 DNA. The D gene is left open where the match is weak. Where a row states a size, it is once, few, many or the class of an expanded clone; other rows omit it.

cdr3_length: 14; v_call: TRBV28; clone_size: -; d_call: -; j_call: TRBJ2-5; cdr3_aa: CASSLGGMRETQYF; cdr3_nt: TGTGCCAGCAGTTTGGGTGGGATGCGGGAGACCCAGTACTTC
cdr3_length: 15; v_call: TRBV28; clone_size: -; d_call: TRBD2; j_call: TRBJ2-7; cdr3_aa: CASSLLGLGPGEQYF; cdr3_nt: TGTGCCAGCAGTTTGTTAGGACTAGGTCCGGGGGAGCAGTACTTC
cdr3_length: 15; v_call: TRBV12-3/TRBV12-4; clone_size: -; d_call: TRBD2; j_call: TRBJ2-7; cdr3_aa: CASRSGTSGSYDQCF; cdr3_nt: TGTGCCAGCAGATCCGGGACTAGCGGCTCCTACGATCAGTGCTTC
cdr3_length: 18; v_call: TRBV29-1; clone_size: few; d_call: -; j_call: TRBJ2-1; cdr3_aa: CSVEEKIPGEEEYNEQFF; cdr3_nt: TGCAGCGTTGAAGAAAAGATACCAGGGGAAGAGGAGTACAATGAGCAGTTCTTC
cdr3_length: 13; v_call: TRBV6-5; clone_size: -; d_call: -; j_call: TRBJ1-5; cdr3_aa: CASGGYNNQPQHF; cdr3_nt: TGTGCCAGCGGGGGTTATAACAATCAGCCCCAACATTTT
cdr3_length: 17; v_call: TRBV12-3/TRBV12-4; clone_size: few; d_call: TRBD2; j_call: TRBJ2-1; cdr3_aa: CASIGGGSAPDLDEQFF; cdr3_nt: TGTGCCAGCATCGGGGGGGGGTCAGCGCCCGATCTGGATGAGCAGTTCTTC
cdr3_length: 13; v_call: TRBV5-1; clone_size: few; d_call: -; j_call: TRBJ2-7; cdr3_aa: CASSLEPDYEQYF; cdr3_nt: TGCGCCAGCAGCTTGGAACCAGACTACGAGCAGTACTTC
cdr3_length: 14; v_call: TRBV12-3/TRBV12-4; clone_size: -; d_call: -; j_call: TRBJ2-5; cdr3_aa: CASSLGTTSRTQYF; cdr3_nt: TGTGCCAGCAGTTTAGGAACCACCTCTCGGACCCAGTACTTC
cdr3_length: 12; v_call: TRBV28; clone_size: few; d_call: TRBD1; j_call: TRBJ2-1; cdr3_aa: CASSDRVNEQFF; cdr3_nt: TGTGCCAGCAGTGACAGGGTTAATGAGCAGTTCTTC
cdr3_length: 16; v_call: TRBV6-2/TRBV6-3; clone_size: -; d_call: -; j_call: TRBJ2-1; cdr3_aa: CASSPDRSGSYNEQFF; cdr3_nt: TGTGCCAGCAGCCCTGATCGTAGTGGATCCTACAATGAGCAGTTCTTC
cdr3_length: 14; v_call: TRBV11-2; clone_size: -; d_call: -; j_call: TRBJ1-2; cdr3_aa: CTSSSGTLDYGYTF; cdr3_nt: TGTACCAGCAGCTCCGGGACACTTGACTATGGCTACACCTTC
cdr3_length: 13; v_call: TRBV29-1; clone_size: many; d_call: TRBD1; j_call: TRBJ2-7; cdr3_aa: CSGSGGANYEQYF; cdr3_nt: TGCAGCGGATCAGGGGGCGCAAACTACGAGCAGTACTTC
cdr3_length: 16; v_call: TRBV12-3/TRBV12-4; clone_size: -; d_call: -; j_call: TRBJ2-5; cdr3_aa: CASSPNTGSSQETQYF; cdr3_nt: TGTGCCAGCAGTCCGAATACCGGGAGTAGCCAAGAGACCCAGTACTTC
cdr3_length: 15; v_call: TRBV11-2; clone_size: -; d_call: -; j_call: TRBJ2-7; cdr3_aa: CASNSWWDNPYKQYF; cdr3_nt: TGTGCCAGCAACTCCTGGTGGGACAATCCCTACAAGCAGTACTTC
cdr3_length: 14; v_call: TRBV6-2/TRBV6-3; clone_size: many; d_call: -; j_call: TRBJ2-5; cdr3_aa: CASSYLLGKETQYF; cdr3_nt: TGTGCCAGCAGTTACTTACTGGGAAAAGAGACCCAGTACTTC
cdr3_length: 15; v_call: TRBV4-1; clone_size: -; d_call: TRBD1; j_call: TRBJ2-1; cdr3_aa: CASSRGQGSIDEQFF; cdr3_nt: TGTGCCAGCAGTCGAGGACAGGGAAGCATCGATGAGCAGTTCTTC
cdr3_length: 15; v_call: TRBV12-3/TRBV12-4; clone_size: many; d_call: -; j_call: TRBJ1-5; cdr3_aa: CASNPGTSSNQPQHF; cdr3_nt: TGTGCCAGCAACCCAGGGACCAGTAGCAATCAGCCCCAGCATTTT
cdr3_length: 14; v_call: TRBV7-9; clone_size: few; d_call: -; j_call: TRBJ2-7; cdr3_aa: CASSKAEGSYEQYF; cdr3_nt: TGTGCCAGCAGCAAAGCGGAGGGTTCCTACGAGCAGTACTTC
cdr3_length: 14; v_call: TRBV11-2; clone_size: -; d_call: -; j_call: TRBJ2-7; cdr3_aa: CASSQGSTSYEQHF; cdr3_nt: TGTGCCAGCAGTCAAGGGTCTACGTCCTACGAGCAGCACTTC
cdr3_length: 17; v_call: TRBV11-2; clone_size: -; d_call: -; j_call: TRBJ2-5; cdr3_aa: CVSSLSIRGTLQEAQYF; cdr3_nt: TGTGTCAGCAGCTTATCTATCCGGGGGACCCTCCAAGAGGCCCAGTACTTC
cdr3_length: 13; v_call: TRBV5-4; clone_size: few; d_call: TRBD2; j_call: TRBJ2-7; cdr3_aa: CASSFRTSPEQYF; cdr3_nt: TGTGCCAGCAGCTTCCGGACTAGTCCCGAGCAGTACTTC
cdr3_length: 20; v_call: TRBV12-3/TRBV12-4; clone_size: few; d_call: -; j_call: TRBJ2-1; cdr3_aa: CASSPKDKWASMFFYDEQFF; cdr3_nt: TGTGCCAGCAGCCCTAAGGACAAGTGGGCGTCGATGTTCTTCTACGATGAGCAATTCTTC